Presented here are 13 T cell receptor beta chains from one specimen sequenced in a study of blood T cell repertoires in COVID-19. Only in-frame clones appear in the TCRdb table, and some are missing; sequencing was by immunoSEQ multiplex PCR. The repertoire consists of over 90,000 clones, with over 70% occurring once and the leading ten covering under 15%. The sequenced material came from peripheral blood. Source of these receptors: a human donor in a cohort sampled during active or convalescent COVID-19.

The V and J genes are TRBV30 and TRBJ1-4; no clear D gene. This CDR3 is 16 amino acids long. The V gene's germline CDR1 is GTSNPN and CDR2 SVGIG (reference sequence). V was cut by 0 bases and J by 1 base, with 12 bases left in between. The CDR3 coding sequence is TGTGCCTGGAGTGTACTATTTGGAGGAACTAATGAAAAACTGTTTTTT. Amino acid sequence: CAWSVLFGGTNEKLFF.

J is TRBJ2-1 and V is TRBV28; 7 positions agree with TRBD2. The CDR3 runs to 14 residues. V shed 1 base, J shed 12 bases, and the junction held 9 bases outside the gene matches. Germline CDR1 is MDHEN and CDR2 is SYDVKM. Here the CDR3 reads CASSLSGPGGSQFF. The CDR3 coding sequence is TGTGCCAGCAGTTTATCAGGGCCGGGGGGTTCGCAGTTCTTC.

CDR3 sequence reads: CASSLASSYNSPLHF. In nucleotides, the CDR3 is TGTGCCAGCAGCTTGGCCTCCTCCTATAATTCACCCCTCCACTTT. V and J are TRBV5-5 and TRBJ1-6; no clear D. This CDR3 is built from 15 residues. Per the germline V gene, CDR1 is SGHKS and CDR2 is YYEKEE (reference sequence). V dropped 0 bases and J dropped 0 bases, with 4 bases sitting between them.

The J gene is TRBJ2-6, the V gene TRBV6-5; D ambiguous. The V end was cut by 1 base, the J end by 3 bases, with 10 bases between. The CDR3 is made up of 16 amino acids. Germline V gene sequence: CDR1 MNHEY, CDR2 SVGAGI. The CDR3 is CASSYYKVIGANVLTF. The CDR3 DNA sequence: TGTGCCAGCAGTTACTACAAAGTCATTGGGGCCAACGTCCTGACTTTC.

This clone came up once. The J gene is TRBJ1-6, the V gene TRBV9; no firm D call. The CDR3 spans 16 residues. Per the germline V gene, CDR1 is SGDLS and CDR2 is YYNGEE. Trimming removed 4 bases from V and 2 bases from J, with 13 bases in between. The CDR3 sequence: CASSRVSRPYNSPLHF. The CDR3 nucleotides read TGTGCCAGCAGCCGTGTGTCCCGTCCCTATAATTCACCCCTCCACTTT.

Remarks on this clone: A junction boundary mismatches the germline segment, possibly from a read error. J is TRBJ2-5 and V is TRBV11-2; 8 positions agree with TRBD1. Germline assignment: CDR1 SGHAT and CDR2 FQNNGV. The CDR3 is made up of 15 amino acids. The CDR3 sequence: CASSRMTGDQETQYF. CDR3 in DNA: TGTGCCAGCAGCCGAATGACAGGGGACCAGGAGACCCAGTACTTC.

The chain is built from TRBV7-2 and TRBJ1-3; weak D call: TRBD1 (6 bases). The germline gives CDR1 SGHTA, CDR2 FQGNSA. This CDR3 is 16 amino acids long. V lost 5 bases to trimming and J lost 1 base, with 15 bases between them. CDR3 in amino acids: CASSLSPQGSGNTIYF. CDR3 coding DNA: TGTGCCAGCAGCCTATCCCCACAGGGTTCTGGAAACACCATATATTTT.

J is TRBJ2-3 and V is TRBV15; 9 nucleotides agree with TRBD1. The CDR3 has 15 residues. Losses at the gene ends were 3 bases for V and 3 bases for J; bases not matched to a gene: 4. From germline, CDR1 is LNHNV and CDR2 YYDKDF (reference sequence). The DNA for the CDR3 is TGTGCCACCAGCAGGGAAGGACAGGGGACAGATACGCAGTATTTT. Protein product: CATSREGQGTDTQYF.

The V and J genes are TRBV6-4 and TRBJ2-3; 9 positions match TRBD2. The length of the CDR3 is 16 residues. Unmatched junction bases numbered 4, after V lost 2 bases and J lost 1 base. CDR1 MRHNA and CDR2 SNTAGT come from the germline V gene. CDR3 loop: CASSDGKRGGTDTQYF. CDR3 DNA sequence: TGTGCCAGCAGTGACGGAAAGCGGGGGGGCACAGATACGCAGTATTTT.

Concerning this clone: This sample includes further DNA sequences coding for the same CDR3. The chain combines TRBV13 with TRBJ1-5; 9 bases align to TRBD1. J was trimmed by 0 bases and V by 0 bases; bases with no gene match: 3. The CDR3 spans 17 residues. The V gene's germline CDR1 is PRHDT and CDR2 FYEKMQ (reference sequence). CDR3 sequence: CASSLGTGGNSNQPQHF. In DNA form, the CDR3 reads TGTGCCAGCAGCTTAGGGACAGGGGGAAATAGCAATCAGCCCCAGCATTTT.

The CDR3 protein is CAIRRAGVPSGNEQFF. The CDR3 DNA reads as TGTGCCATCAGGAGAGCGGGGGTCCCATCGGGCAATGAGCAGTTCTTC. The rearrangement links TRBV10-3 to TRBJ2-1, with TRBD2 matching 8 bases. V lost 6 bases to trimming and J lost 6 bases; unmatched junction nucleotides: 13. In germline, CDR1 is ENHRY, CDR2 SYGVKD. The CDR3 length is 16 residues.

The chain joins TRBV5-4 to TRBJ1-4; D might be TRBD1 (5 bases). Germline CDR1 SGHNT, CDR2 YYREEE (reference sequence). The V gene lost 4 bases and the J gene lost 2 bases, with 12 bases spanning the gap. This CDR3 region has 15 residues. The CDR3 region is CASSNDRDTNEKLFF. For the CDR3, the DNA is TGTGCCAGCAGCAATGACAGAGACACTAATGAAAAACTGTTTTTT.

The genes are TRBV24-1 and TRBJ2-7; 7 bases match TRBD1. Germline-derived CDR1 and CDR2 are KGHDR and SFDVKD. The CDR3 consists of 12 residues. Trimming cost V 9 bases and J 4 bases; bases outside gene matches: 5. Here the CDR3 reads CATADREYEQYF. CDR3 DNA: TGTGCCACCGCCGACAGGGAGTACGAGCAGTACTTC.